The 28 T cell receptor beta chains reported below all come from one sample, sequenced in a study of T cells in Graves' hyperthyroidism and ophthalmopathy. What was amplified from RNA transcripts were TCR beta CDR3 regions. Using the HTBI primer set, a first-round RT-PCR was run on the TCR CDR3. Each CDR3 protein is one row after TCRdb ran MiXCR on the multiplex PCR reads. The repertoire holds 700,000 or so distinct CDR3 sequences, with roughly 15% as singletons. Sequencing was carried out using blood. Source of these receptors: a man aged 18 to 29 with Graves' hyperthyroidism.

This clonotype was detected many times. The rearrangement links TRBV29-1 to TRBJ2-3, with 9 bases fitting TRBD1. Germline V gene lookup returns CDR1 SQVTM and CDR2 ANQGSEA. This CDR3 contains 14 residues. Unmatched junction bases numbered 6, after V lost 3 bases and J lost 5 bases. In DNA form, the CDR3 reads TGCAGCGTTGACCCACAGGGGGCAGGAGATACGCAGTATTTT. Amino acids: CSVDPQGAGDTQYF.

This rearrangement joins TRBV4-2 to TRBJ2-1; 8 nucleotides match TRBD1. Germline V lookup: CDR1 LGHNA, CDR2 YNFKEQ. This CDR3 region has 17 residues. Trimming removed 0 bases from V and 4 bases from J; junction bases left unmatched: 8. Here the CDR3 reads CASSQEGRTGSYNEQFF. The CDR3 coding sequence is TGTGCCAGCAGCCAAGAGGGAAGGACAGGGTCTTACAATGAGCAGTTCTTC.

This clonotype was counted only a few times. This sequence joins TRBV18 and TRBJ1-5; weak D call: TRBD1 (6 bases). Trimming left V 6 bases short and J 6 bases short, with 15 bases between. The CDR3 is made up of 14 amino acids. The germline gives CDR1 KGHSH, CDR2 LQKENI. This chain's CDR3 is CASSTGGGGQPQHF. The CDR3, as DNA: TGTGCCAGCTCGACCGGTGGGGGCGGTCAGCCCCAGCATTTT.

This clonotype was found many times. The chain has TRBV27 and TRBJ2-7; D may be TRBD1 (5 bases). V was pared by 5 bases and J by 0 bases, with 17 bases between. Looked up from germline, CDR1 is MNHEY and CDR2 is SMNVEV (reference sequence). CDR3 length equals 16 residues. The DNA for the CDR3 is TGTGCCAGCAGTCCTGCGTTACGCGACAGCTCCTACGAGCAGTACTTC. Its translation is CASSPALRDSSYEQYF.

This clonotype showed up many times. The chain combines TRBV12-3 or TRBV12-4 with TRBJ1-5; TRBD1 aligns across 9 bases. J lost 5 bases, V lost 5 bases, and 10 bases had no gene match. CDR3 length: 16 residues. The CDR3 here is CASSRYTGGADQPQHF. The CDR3 nucleotides are TGTGCCAGCAGTCGGTACACAGGGGGCGCGGATCAGCCCCAGCATTTT.

This clonotype was seen many times. The chain couples TRBV29-1 to TRBJ2-1; no definite D call. The CDR3 length is 11 residues. Trimming removed 7 bases at V and 8 bases at J, with 12 bases between. CDR1 and CDR2 from the germline V gene are SQVTM and ANQGSEA. Here the CDR3 DNA reads TGCAGCGCTTCCTCGTTCTATGAGCAGTTCTTC. This codes for CSASSFYEQFF.

This chain uses TRBV4-1 with TRBJ2-5; D tentatively fits TRBD1 or TRBD2 (5 bases each). Trimming shortened V by 0 bases and J by 4 bases, and 18 bases separated the two germline ends. The CDR3 is 17 residues long. CDR1 MGHRA and CDR2 YSYEKL come from the germline V gene. The CDR3 nucleotides read TGCGCCAGCAGCCAAGATTCGGGACCAGCTAACTTAGAGACCCAGTACTTC. The encoded protein is CASSQDSGPANLETQYF.

The chain employs TRBV15 and TRBJ1-2; D not certain. The CDR3 has 11 amino acids. Trimming shortened V by 6 bases and J by 6 bases, and 8 bases separated the two germline ends. Looked up from germline, CDR1 is LNHNV and CDR2 is YYDKDF (reference sequence). The CDR3 is CATRGDDGYTF. The CDR3 nucleotides are TGTGCCACCAGGGGAGACGATGGCTACACCTTC. Complete variable domain (other parts from reference TRBV15 and TRBJ1-2): DAMVIQNPRYQVTQFGKPVTLSCSQTLNHNVMYWYQQKSSQAPKLLFHYYDKDFNNEADTPDNFQSRRPNTSFCFLDIRSPGLGDTAMYLCATRGDDGYTFGSGTRLTVV.

This clonotype has just a few counts. The rearrangement uses TRBV5-5 and TRBJ2-7; D unresolved. The CDR3 runs 13 residues. In germline, CDR1 is SGHKS, CDR2 YYEKEE (reference sequence). Trimming stripped 4 bases from V and 4 bases from J, with 12 bases between. The CDR3 here is CASSHGLTYEQYF. CDR3 DNA sequence: TGTGCCAGCAGCCACGGGTTGACGTACGAGCAGTACTTC.

The chain joins TRBV4-2 to TRBJ1-1; D call uncertain. Between the trimmed V and J ends, which lost 0 bases and 4 bases, there was a span of 12 bases. This CDR3 is built from 15 residues. Germline V gene lookup returns CDR1 LGHNA and CDR2 YNFKEQ. CDR3 sequence: CASSQDRGSGTEAFF. CDR3 in DNA: TGTGCCAGCAGCCAAGATCGAGGGAGTGGCACTGAAGCTTTCTTT.

This clonotype was counted only a few times. V is TRBV28 and J is TRBJ1-2, with TRBD1 identical over 8 bases. Unmatched junction bases numbered 10, after V lost 3 bases and J lost 4 bases. The CDR3 length is 16 residues. Germline CDR1 is MDHEN and CDR2 is SYDVKM. The CDR3 sequence is CASSFRGQVSAYGYTF. Written as DNA, the CDR3 is TGTGCCAGCAGTTTTAGGGGACAGGTATCGGCCTATGGCTACACCTTC.

This clonotype was found many times. The chain couples TRBV18 to TRBJ2-7; 7 nucleotides align to TRBD2. Germline V gene sequence: CDR1 KGHSH, CDR2 LQKENI. CDR3 length: 15 amino acids. Trimming removed 3 bases from V and 6 bases from J; junction bases left unmatched: 11. CDR3 residues: CASSPGREKIGEQYF. The CDR3 DNA follows: TGTGCCAGCTCACCGGGGCGGGAGAAGATCGGCGAGCAGTACTTC.

The rearrangement uses TRBV7-3 and TRBJ2-2; D remains ambiguous. The germline gives CDR1 SGHTA, CDR2 FQGTGA. V lost 4 bases to trimming and J lost 4 bases, with 10 bases between them. The CDR3 runs 14 residues. This CDR3 reads CASSSGPTTGELFF. The CDR3 bases are TGTGCCAGCAGCTCAGGACCTACCACCGGGGAGCTGTTTTTT.

The table lists this clonotype with a few counts. V gene TRBV6-1 combines with J gene TRBJ2-7; 8 nucleotides line up with TRBD2. J was trimmed by 0 bases and V by 5 bases; bases with no gene match: 3. From germline, CDR1 is MNHNS and CDR2 SASEGT. CDR3 length equals 14 residues. CDR3 DNA: TGTGCCAGCAGTTTACTAGCGGCCTCCTACGAGCAGTACTTC. Amino acid sequence: CASSLLAASYEQYF.

This clonotype has a count of ten or more. The chain combines TRBV24-1 with TRBJ2-3; D perhaps matches TRBD2 (5 bases). This CDR3 is built from 13 residues. Trimming stripped 3 bases from V and 3 bases from J, with 6 bases between. The germline V gene has CDR1 KGHDR and CDR2 SFDVKD. The CDR3 bases are TGTGCCACCAGTGATAGCGGAACAGATACGCAGTATTTT. It is translated as CATSDSGTDTQYF.

The table lists this clonotype with many counts. V gene TRBV5-5 combines with J gene TRBJ2-7, with 7 bases matching TRBD1. Germline V gene sequence: CDR1 SGHKS, CDR2 YYEKEE (reference sequence). The junction had 3 bases not matched to a gene; V was cut back by 3 bases and J by 3 bases. The CDR3 runs 13 residues. In DNA, the CDR3 is TGTGCCAGCAGCTGGGACAGAGACTACGAGCAGTACTTC. Residues: CASSWDRDYEQYF.

The chain combines TRBV6-1 with TRBJ1-5; tentatively, D is TRBD1 (5 bases). V was pared by 7 bases and J by 8 bases, with 21 bases between. The CDR3 extends over 15 amino acids. Germline-derived CDR1 and CDR2 are MNHNS and SASEGT. CDR3 sequence (DNA): TGTGCCAGCACCCACCGTGCAGGGCTGAGGGAGCCCCAGCATTTT. Translating gives CASTHRAGLREPQHF.

Ten or more counts support this clonotype. At one boundary the junction diverges from the germline segment, which might be a read error. This chain uses TRBV2 with TRBJ2-3; 12 bases map to TRBD1. Germline V CDR1 and CDR2: SNHLY, FYNNEI. The CDR3 spans 17 residues. CDR3 DNA sequence: TGTGTCAGCAGAGGGACAGGGGGCGCCCCGGAAACAGATACGCAGTATTTT. It translates to CVSRGTGGAPETDTQYF.

This clonotype was seen more than once but under ten times. The V call is TRBV11-3, the J call TRBJ2-1, with D unresolved. Germline V gene data show CDR1 as SGHNT and CDR2 as YENEEA. CDR3 length: 14 amino acids. The V end lost 0 bases, the J end lost 7 bases, and 10 bases lay between the germline ends. CDR3 coding DNA: TGTGCCAGCAGCTTAGACCCATCGGTGAATGAGCAGTTCTTC. Its translation: CASSLDPSVNEQFF.

The chain is built from TRBV30 and TRBJ2-3; D remains ambiguous. V lost 0 bases and J 3 bases, leaving 4 bases between the germline ends. Germline lookup yields CDR1 GTSNPN and CDR2 SVGIG (reference sequence). This CDR3 has 12 amino acids. The CDR3 DNA reads as TGTGCCTGGAGTGTTGAAACAGATACGCAGTATTTT. This codes for CAWSVETDTQYF.

Details on this clonotype: Germline is not matched at one junction end, which may reflect a read error. The chain couples TRBV6-1 to TRBJ2-5; the match to TRBD2 covers 14 bases. The germline V gene has CDR1 MNHNS and CDR2 SASEGT. The CDR3 is 16 amino acids. In DNA, the CDR3 is TGTGCCAACAGTTACCCCGGACTAGCGGGAGGAGAGACCCAGTACTTC. This codes for CANSYPGLAGGETQYF.

Details on this clonotype: A read error may explain this, as a much larger clone is one base away. The chain links TRBV20-1 to TRBJ2-5; perhaps TRBD1 as D (6 bases). CDR1 is DFQATT, CDR2 SNEGSKA, per germline (reference sequence). Trimming removed 8 bases at V and 5 bases at J, with 21 bases between. The CDR3 totals 14 residues. For the CDR3, the DNA is TGCAGTACTAACTTTCGGAGAAGGGGGGAGACCCAGTACTTC. Residues: CSTNFRRRGETQYF.

This clonotype has only a few counts. The rearrangement joins TRBV20-1 to TRBJ1-5; 7 bases align to TRBD1. This CDR3 has 13 amino acids. CDR1 and CDR2 (germline): DFQATT, SNEGSKA (reference sequence). The V gene end was trimmed by 3 bases and the J gene end by 7 bases; junction bases not matched to a gene: 6. CDR3 nucleotide sequence: TGCAGTGCTAGGAGACAGGGTAGGCAGCCCCAGCATTTT. Translation: CSARRQGRQPQHF.

The chain joins TRBV29-1 to TRBJ1-2; 8 positions agree with TRBD1. The CDR3 extends over 11 amino acids. Trimming cost V 3 bases and J 8 bases; bases outside gene matches: 2. CDR1 is SQVTM and CDR2 is ANQGSEA in the germline V gene. The CDR3 here is CSVDRGQGYTF. In DNA form, the CDR3 reads TGCAGCGTTGACAGGGGGCAGGGCTACACCTTC.

V and J are TRBV5-5 and TRBJ2-2; D is perhaps TRBD1 (6 bases). The V gene's germline CDR1 is SGHKS and CDR2 YYEKEE (reference sequence). This CDR3 comprises 16 residues. V lost 1 base to trimming and J lost 6 bases, with 16 bases between them. This CDR3 reads CASSLNPQRQAGELFF. CDR3 bases: TGTGCCAGCAGCTTGAACCCCCAAAGACAGGCCGGGGAGCTGTTTTTT. Combining the CDR3 with reference TRBV5-5 and TRBJ2-2 gives the whole variable domain DAGVTQSPTHLIKTRGQQVTLRCSPISGHKSVSWYQQVLGQGPQFIFQYYEKEERGRGNFPDRFSARQFPNYSSELNVNALLLGDSALYLCASSLNPQRQAGELFFGEGSRLTVL.

This clonotype came up many times. The V gene is TRBV20-1, the J gene TRBJ2-3; D unclear. This CDR3 has 12 amino acids. V was clipped by 4 bases and J by 6 bases, with 11 bases between them. Germline V gene data show CDR1 as DFQATT and CDR2 as SNEGSKA (reference sequence). CDR3 nucleotide sequence: TGCAGTGCTATACTCGAATCTGATACGCAGTATTTT. As protein: CSAILESDTQYF.

This clonotype was observed a few times. The chain joins TRBV10-2 to TRBJ1-2; D gene uncertain. Germline V lookup: CDR1 WSHSY, CDR2 SAAADI. CDR3 size: 13 residues. V dropped 7 bases and J dropped 7 bases, with 16 bases sitting between them. CDR3 bases: TGCGCCAGCAAGGGTAGTGGGATGGGTGGCTACACCTTC. Protein: CASKGSGMGGYTF.

This clonotype turned up a few times. The rearrangement joins TRBV7-2 to TRBJ2-1, with TRBD2 matching 13 bases. The CDR3 has 16 residues. CDR1 is SGHTA, CDR2 FQGNSA, per germline. Unmatched junction bases numbered 2, after V lost 3 bases and J lost 3 bases. This chain's CDR3 is CASSFRTSGSYNEQFF. The CDR3 bases are TGTGCCAGCAGCTTCCGGACTAGCGGGAGCTACAATGAGCAGTTCTTC.